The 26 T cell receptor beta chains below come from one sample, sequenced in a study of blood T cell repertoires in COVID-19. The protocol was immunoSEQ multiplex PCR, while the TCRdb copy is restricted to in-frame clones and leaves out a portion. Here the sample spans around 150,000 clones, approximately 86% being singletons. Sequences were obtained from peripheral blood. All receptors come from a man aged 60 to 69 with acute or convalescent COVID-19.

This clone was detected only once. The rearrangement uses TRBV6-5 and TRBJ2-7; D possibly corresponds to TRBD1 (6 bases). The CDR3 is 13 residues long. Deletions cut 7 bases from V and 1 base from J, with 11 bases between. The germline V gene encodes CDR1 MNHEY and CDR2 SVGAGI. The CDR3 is CASKPGESYEQYF. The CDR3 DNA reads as TGTGCCAGCAAACCAGGGGAGTCCTACGAGCAGTACTTC.

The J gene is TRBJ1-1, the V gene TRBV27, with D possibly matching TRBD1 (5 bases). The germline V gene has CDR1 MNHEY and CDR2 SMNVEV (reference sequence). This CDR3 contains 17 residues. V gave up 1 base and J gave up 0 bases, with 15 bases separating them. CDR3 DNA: TGTGCCAGCAGTTTATGGCCTCCAAGACAGTTGAACACTGAAGCTTTCTTT. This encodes CASSLWPPRQLNTEAFF.

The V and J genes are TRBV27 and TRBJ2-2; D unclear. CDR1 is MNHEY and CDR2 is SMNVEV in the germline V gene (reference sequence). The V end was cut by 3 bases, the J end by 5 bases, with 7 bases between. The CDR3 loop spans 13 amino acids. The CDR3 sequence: CASSFEETGELFF. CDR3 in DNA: TGTGCCAGCAGTTTCGAGGAAACCGGGGAGCTGTTTTTT.

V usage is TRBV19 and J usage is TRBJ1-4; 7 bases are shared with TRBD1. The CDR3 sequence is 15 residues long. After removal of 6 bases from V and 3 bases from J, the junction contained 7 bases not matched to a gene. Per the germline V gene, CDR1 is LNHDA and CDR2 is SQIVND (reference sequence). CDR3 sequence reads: CASSPPGQPNEKLFF. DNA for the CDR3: TGTGCCAGTAGCCCCCCGGGACAGCCTAATGAAAAACTGTTTTTT. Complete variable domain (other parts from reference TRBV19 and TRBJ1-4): DGGITQSPKYLFRKEGQNVTLSCEQNLNHDAMYWYRQDPGQGLRLIYYSQIVNDFQKGDIAEGYSVSREKKESFPLTVTSAQKNPTAFYLCASSPPGQPNEKLFFGSGTQLSVL.

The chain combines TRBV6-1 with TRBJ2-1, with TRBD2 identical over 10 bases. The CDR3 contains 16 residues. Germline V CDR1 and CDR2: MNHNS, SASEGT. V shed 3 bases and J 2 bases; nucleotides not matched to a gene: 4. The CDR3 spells CASSDGTSEPYNEQFF. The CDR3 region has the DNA TGTGCCAGCAGTGACGGGACTAGCGAACCCTACAATGAGCAGTTCTTC.

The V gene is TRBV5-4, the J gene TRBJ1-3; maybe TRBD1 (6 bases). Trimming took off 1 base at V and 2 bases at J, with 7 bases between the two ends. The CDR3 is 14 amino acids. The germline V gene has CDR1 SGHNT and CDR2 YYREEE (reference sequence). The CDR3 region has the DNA TGTGCCAGCAGCTTGACAGGGCCTGGAAACACCATATATTTT. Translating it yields CASSLTGPGNTIYF.

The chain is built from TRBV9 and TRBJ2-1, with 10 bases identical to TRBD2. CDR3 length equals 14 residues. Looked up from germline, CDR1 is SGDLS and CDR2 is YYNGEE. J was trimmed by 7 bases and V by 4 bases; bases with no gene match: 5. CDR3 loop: CASSPSGSENEQFF. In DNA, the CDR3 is TGTGCCAGCAGCCCTAGCGGGAGTGAGAATGAGCAGTTCTTC.

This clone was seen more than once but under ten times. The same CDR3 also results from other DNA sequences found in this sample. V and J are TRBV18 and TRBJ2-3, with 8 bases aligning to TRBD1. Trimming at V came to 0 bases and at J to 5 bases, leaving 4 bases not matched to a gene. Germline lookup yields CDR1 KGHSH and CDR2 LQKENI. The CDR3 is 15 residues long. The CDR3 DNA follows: TGTGCCAGCTCACCACCGGAACAGGGGGGAGATACGCAGTATTTT. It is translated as CASSPPEQGGDTQYF. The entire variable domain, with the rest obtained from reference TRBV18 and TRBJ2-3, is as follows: NAGVMQNPRHLVRRRGQEARLRCSPMKGHSHVYWYRQLPEEGLKFMVYLQKENIIDESGMPKERFSAEFPKEGPSILRIQQVVRGDSAAYFCASSPPEQGGDTQYFGPGTRLTVL.

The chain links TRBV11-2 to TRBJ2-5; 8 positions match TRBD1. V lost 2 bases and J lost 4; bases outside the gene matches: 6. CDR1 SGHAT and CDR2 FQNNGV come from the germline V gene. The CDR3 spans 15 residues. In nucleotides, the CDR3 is TGTGCCAGCAGCTTAACGGGACAGGAGGGAGAGACCCAGTACTTC. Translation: CASSLTGQEGETQYF.

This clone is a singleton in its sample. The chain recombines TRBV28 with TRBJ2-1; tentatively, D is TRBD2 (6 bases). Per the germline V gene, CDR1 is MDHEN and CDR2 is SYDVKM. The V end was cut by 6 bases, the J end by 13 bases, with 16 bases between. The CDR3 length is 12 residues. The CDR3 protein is CASRSGTPSQFF. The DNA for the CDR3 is TGTGCCAGCAGATCCGGGACTCCGAGTCAGTTCTTC. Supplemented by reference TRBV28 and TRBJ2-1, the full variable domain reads DVKVTQSSRYLVKRTGEKVFLECVQDMDHENMFWYRQDPGLGLRLIYFSYDVKMKEKGDIPEGYSVSREKKERFSLILESASTNQTSMYLCASRSGTPSQFFGPGTRLTVL.

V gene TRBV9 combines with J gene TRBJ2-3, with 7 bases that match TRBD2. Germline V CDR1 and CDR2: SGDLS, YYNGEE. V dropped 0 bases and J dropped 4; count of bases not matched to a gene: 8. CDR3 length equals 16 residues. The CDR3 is CASSVDGGSTADTQYF. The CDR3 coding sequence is TGTGCCAGCAGCGTAGACGGCGGGAGTACTGCAGATACGCAGTATTTT.

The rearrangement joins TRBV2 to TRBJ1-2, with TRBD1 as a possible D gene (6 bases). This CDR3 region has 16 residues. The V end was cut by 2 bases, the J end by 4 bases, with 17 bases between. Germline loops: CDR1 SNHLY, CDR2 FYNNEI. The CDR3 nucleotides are TGTGCCAGCAGTGAATACTGGACAGCAGGGACCTATGGCTACACCTTC. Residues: CASSEYWTAGTYGYTF.

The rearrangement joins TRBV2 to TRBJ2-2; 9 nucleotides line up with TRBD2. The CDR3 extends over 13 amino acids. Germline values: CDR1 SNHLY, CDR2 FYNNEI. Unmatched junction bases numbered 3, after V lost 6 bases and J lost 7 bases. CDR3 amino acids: CASRIAGVGELFF. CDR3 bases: TGTGCCAGCAGGATAGCGGGAGTCGGGGAGCTGTTTTTT.

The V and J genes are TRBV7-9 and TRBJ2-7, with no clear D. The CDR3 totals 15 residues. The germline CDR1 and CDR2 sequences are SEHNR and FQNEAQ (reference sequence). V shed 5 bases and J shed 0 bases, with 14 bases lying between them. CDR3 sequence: CASSRELVSSYEQYF. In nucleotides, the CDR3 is TGTGCCAGCAGCCGCGAGTTGGTGAGCTCCTACGAGCAGTACTTC.

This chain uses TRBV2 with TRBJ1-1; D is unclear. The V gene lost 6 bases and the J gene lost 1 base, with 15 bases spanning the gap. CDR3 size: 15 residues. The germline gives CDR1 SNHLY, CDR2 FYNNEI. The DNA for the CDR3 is TGTGCCAGCAGACGGAGCGGCCTCTCGAACACTGAAGCTTTCTTT. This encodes CASRRSGLSNTEAFF.

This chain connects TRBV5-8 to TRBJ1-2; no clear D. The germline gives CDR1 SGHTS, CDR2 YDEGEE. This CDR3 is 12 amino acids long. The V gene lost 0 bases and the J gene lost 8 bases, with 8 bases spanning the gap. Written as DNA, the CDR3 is TGTGCCAGCAGCTTGGATCGTAGCGGCTACACCTTC. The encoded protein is CASSLDRSGYTF.

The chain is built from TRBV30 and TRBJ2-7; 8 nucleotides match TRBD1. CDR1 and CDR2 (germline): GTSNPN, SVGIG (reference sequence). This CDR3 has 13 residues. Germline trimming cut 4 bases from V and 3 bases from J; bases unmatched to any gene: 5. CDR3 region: CAWIPRGHYEQYF. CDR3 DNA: TGTGCCTGGATACCCAGGGGGCACTACGAGCAGTACTTC.

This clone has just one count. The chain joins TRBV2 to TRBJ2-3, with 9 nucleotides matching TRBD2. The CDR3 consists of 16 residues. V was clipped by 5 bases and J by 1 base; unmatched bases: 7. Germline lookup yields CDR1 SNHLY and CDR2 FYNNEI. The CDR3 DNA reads TGTGCCAGCAGTTTAGGGCTAGCGGGGCGCACAGATACGCAGTATTTT. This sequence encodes CASSLGLAGRTDTQYF.

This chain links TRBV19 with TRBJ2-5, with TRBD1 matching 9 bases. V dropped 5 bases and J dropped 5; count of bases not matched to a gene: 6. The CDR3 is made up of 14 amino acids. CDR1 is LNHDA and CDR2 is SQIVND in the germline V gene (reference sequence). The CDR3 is CASSVTGGPETQYF. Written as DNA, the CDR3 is TGTGCCAGTAGTGTGACAGGGGGACCCGAGACCCAGTACTTC.

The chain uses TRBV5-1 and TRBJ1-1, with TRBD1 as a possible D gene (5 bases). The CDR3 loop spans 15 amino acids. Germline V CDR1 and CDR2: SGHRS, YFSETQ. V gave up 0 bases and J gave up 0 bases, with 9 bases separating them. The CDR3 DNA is TGCGCCAGCAGCTTGGCTAGGGGTATGAACACTGAAGCTTTCTTT. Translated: CASSLARGMNTEAFF.

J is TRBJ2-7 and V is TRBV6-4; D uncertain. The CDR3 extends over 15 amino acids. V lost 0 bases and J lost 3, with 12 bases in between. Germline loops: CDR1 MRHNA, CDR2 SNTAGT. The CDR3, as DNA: TGTGCCAGCAGTGACTCTACAAACAGAAACTACGAGCAGTACTTC. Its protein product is CASSDSTNRNYEQYF.

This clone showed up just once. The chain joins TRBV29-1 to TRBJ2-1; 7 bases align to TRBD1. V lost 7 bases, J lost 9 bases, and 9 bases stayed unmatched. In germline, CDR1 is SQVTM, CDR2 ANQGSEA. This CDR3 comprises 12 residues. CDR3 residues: CSAGTPGGEQFF. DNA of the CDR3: TGCAGCGCGGGAACCCCAGGGGGTGAGCAGTTCTTC.

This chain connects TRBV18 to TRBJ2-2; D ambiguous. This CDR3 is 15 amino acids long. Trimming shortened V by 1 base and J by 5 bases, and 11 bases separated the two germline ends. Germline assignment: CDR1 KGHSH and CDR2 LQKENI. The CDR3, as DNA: TGTGCCAGCTCACCACTCTTAACGGAGACCGGGGAGCTGTTTTTT. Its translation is CASSPLLTETGELFF.

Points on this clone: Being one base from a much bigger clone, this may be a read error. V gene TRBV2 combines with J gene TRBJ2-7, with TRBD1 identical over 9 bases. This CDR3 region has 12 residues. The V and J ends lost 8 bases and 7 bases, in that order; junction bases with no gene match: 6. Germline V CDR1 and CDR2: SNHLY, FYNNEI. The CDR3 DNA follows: TGTGCCAGCGGAGACAGGGGGGGAGAGCAGTACTTC. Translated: CASGDRGGEQYF.

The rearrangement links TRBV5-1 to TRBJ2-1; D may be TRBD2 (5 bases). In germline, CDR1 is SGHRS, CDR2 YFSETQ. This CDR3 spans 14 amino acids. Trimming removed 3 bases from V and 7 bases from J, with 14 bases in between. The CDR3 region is CASSSPAGSNEQFF. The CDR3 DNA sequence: TGCGCCAGCAGCTCGCCCGCGGGCTCGAATGAGCAGTTCTTC.

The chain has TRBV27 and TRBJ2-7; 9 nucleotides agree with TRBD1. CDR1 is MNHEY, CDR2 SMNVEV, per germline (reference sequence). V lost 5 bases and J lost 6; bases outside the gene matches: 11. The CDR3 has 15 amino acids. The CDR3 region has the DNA TGTGCCAGCAGTCCCGTCGGGACAGGGCAAGGCGAGCAGTACTTC. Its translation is CASSPVGTGQGEQYF.